This TCR beta chain emerged from a study of post-analysis software for immune sequencing data. About the study: Some patients lacked subtype; others had relapsing-remitting, secondary progressive or progressive-relapsing disease.

TCR beta libraries were prepared from cDNA with unique molecular identifiers. T cells numbering roughly 1 to 10 million gave rise to a few hundred thousand cDNA molecules. TCRdb called the PCR reads again in MiXCR, with one record for every CDR3 protein. The sample includes 450,000 to 650,000 distinct CDR3 sequences, about 40% seen only once; the top ten take 1.5% to 2%. As concerns this clonotype: The antigen remains unidentified.

General study findings and limits: Pronounced co-clustering by F measure was evident among identically batched samples.

The sequence came from a girl aged 5 to 17 with multiple sclerosis. Material for sequencing was blood.

In DNA, the CDR3 is TGTGCCAGCAGCTTGAGATTGGGGGGCCGGACCGGAGATACGCAGTATTTT. Protein sequence: CASSLRLGGRTGDTQYF. The rearrangement uses TRBV5-5 and TRBJ2-3; D possibly matches TRBD1 or TRBD2 (6 bases each). V gave up 1 base and J gave up 5 bases, with 20 bases separating them. The CDR3 is 17 amino acids. Germline CDR1 SGHKS, CDR2 YYEKEE (reference sequence).